The rows below give T cell receptor beta chains drawn from one sample of a study of T cell responses to AZD1222 COVID-19 vaccine. Generated by immunoSEQ multiplex PCR, the TCRdb table keeps only in-frame clones and is missing some. The sample includes 110,000 to 150,000 clones, 92% seen only once; the top ten take approximately 2.1%. The sample here was peripheral blood, taken on day 0 of AZD1222 vaccination. The receptors stem from an adult in good health. The CDR3 runs from the conserved cysteine through the conserved F or W. The order of the fields is D gene, CDR3 length, V gene, clone size, J gene, CDR3 DNA, CDR3 protein. A D gene is named only where the DNA matches it firmly. Clone size, where shown, is once, few, many, or a class for clones that have expanded.

NA,13,TRBV4-3,once,TRBJ1-3,TGCGCCAGCAGCCAAGATCTAGGGACCACCATATATTTT,CASSQDLGTTIYF
TRBD1,16,TRBV2,NA,TRBJ1-3,TGTGCCAGCAGCAGCGGACAGGGCGTCTCTGGAAACACCATATATTTT,CASSSGQGVSGNTIYF
NA,15,TRBV27,NA,TRBJ2-1,TGTGCCAGCAGTTTGCCAGCAAGCTCCTACAATGAGCAGTTCTTC,CASSLPASSYNEQFF
NA,13,TRBV24-1,NA,TRBJ2-2,TGTGCCACCAGTGATTTAGCGCGCGGGGAGCTGTTTTTT,CATSDLARGELFF
NA,14,TRBV18,once,TRBJ2-1,TGTGCCAGCTCACCGGGGGCCCTAAACAATGAGCAGTTCTTC,CASSPGALNNEQFF
TRBD1,10,TRBV4-1,NA,TRBJ2-7,TGCGCCAGCAGCCAAGGACAGGGCTACTTC,CASSQGQGYF
NA,12,TRBV2,few,TRBJ1-2,TGTGCCAGCAGTGAACGCAGAGATGGCTACACCTTC,CASSERRDGYTF
NA,15,TRBV7-6,NA,TRBJ1-1,TGTGCCAGCAGCCACCCGAGAGGGCTGAACACTGAAGCTTTCTTT,CASSHPRGLNTEAFF
TRBD1,13,TRBV30,NA,TRBJ1-2,TGTGCCTGGGATCCGGGACAGCACTATGGCTACACCTTC,CAWDPGQHYGYTF
NA,15,TRBV2,once,TRBJ1-6,TGTGCCAGCCAAGGTGGCCCAAGGGTAAATTCACCCCTCCACTTT,CASQGGPRVNSPLHF
NA,15,TRBV7-2,NA,TRBJ1-4,TGTGCCAGCAGCTTAGCGGGACGGAGAAATGAAAAACTGTTTTTT,CASSLAGRRNEKLFF
NA,16,TRBV15,NA,TRBJ2-5,TGTGCCACCAGCAAACCTAGACTAGGGGGCCAAGAGACCCAGTACTTC,CATSKPRLGGQETQYF
TRBD1,17,TRBV6-2/TRBV6-3,NA,TRBJ1-1,TGTGCCAGCAGTCGCACGGGACAGGGGGAGGGGAACACTGAAGCTTTCTTT,CASSRTGQGEGNTEAFF
NA,13,TRBV12-3/TRBV12-4,NA,TRBJ2-7,TGTGCCAGCAGCGGCACCGGGGTCGACGAGCAGTACTTC,CASSGTGVDEQYF
NA,13,TRBV20-1,few,TRBJ1-5,TGCAGTGCTAGTTCTGGGGGGGATCAGCCCCAGCATTTT,CSASSGGDQPQHF
NA,16,TRBV27,NA,TRBJ2-3,TGTGCCAGCAGTTTGAGGATTGGTGGTAGCACAGATACGCAGTATTTT,CASSLRIGGSTDTQYF
NA,15,TRBV7-2,NA,TRBJ1-5,TGTGCCAGCAGCTTAGCGCTGCCGGGCAATCAGCCCCAGCATTTT,CASSLALPGNQPQHF
TRBD1,14,TRBV5-6,NA,TRBJ1-2,TGTGCCAGCAGCTTGGTACAGGGGGCCTATGGCTACACCTTC,CASSLVQGAYGYTF
NA,13,TRBV27,NA,TRBJ2-6,TGTGCCAGCACCGGGGCTGGGGCCAACGTCCTGACTTTC,CASTGAGANVLTF
NA,14,TRBV4-1,NA,TRBJ2-1,TGCGCCAGCAGCCAAGATCCTCGAAACAATGAGCAGTTCTTC,CASSQDPRNNEQFF
NA,14,TRBV4-1,once,TRBJ1-1,TGCGCCAGCAGCCAAACCGCAGGTCGGACTGAAGCTTTCTTT,CASSQTAGRTEAFF
TRBD1,14,TRBV7-2,NA,TRBJ1-2,TGTGCCAGCAGCTCGGAGGGACAGTTCGCTGGCTACACCTTC,CASSSEGQFAGYTF
NA,13,TRBV10-1,once,TRBJ2-3,TGCGCCAGCGGACCCCGGGGCACAGATACGCAGTATTTT,CASGPRGTDTQYF
NA,13,TRBV19,NA,TRBJ2-7,TGTGCCAGTAGTTTGAAAGGGCCCTACGAGCAGTACTTC,CASSLKGPYEQYF
NA,19,TRBV5-1,NA,TRBJ2-2,TGCGCCAGCAGCTTGCGCCCCCGGACAGACGTATCCCACGGCGGGGAGCTGTTTTTT,CASSLRPRTDVSHGGELFF
NA,16,TRBV10-3,few,TRBJ1-1,TGTGCCATCAGTGAGCCGGGCCCGACAGGGAACACTGAAGCTTTCTTT,CAISEPGPTGNTEAFF